This TCR beta chain was profiled in a study of cytomegalovirus exposure and HLA in healthy donors (TCRdb year 2017). In the study overall: According to a later analysis, one platform produced both the roughly 110 validation repertoires and the approximately 660 repertoires of the first cohort. The study combined high-throughput TCR immunosequencing, statistical association of individual TCRs with disease status, and machine learning to predict cytomegalovirus infection status. Besides the first cohort of around 700 subjects, a separate validation cohort made up of roughly 120 different subjects was used. The study aimed to test whether cataloging public T cell receptors could reveal signatures of past pathogen exposure. What the work shows at the level of the full study, not this receptor alone: A few of the identified cytomegalovirus-associated TCR beta chains were confirmed in vitro to be specific for cytomegalovirus antigens. Cytomegalovirus status was reported to be diagnosed by the classifier with high specificity and sensitivity in both the original and validation cohorts. According to the authors, the approach could potentially be generalized to other disease states and immunological phenotypes. Subsequent analysis determined that TCRs grouped into clusters in the first cohort also showed a tendency toward co-occurrence across the 120 or so validation repertoires, and 90% to 95% of cluster scores exceeded 0. The study listed approximately 160 TCR beta chains as associated with cytomegalovirus. All 130 or so repertoires were used to score co-occurrence in the validation cohort in a later analysis, because that analysis had no HLA typing for the cohort. While some public TCRs were present in many individuals, most TCR sequences turned up only very rarely across donors.

Comments on this clone: The antigen it binds to is not known. The record has no base qualities; no much larger clone is one base away.

Donors formed part of the validation cohort, which comprised over a hundred subjects and was distinct from the first cohort of under 800 subjects. The library was made by the immunoSEQ multiplex PCR assay. Concerning the study's data processing: A statistical classification framework was developed to diagnose cytomegalovirus status using the catalog of TCR beta chain sequences. Held by TCRdb, this immuneACCESS table contains in-frame sequences only and omits some clones. Under half of the omission traces to an unresolved V gene where checked; the cause of the rest is unknown. For V, J and clone size, that table is used; D and trimming come from the DNA. This sample is represented by 330,000 or so clones; more than 80% of them were singletons. The biggest ten clones account for 0.84% of the sample. This TCR was recovered from a woman aged 18-29 years in good health and CMV-seronegative. Sample: PBMCs.

This receptor carries the CDR3 CASSGPVGGTQYF. The DNA is as follows: TGTGCCAGCAGTGGGCCCGTAGGGGGGACCCAGTACTTC. The chain was built from TRBV6-5 and TRBJ2-5; the D gene is perhaps TRBD1, on 6 matching bases. Relative to germline, V is 5 bases shorter and J is 7 bases shorter, with 14 bases between their ends. Inclusive of the bounding cysteine and phenylalanine, the CDR3 is 13 residues long. The read is trimmed to its CDR3 DNA, 39 bases read in frame from base 1. Looking up the germline V gene yields CDR1 MNHEY and CDR2 SVGAGI.